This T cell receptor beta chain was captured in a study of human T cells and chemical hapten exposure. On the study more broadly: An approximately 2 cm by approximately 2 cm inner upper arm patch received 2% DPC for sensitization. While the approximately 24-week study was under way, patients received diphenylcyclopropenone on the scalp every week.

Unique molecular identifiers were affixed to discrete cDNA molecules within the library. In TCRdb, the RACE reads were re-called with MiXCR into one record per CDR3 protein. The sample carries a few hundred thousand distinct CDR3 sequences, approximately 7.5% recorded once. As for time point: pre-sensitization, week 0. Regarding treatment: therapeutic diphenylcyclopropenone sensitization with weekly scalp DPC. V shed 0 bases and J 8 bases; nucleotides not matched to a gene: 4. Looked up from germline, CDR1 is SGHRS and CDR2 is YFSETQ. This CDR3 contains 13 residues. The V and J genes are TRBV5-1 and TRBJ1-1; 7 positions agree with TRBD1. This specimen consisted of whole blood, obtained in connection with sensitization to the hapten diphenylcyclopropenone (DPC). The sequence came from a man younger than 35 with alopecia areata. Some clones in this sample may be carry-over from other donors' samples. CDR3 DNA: TGCGCCAGCAGCTTGGAGGAGGGGGCGGAAGCTTTCTTT. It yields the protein CASSLEEGAEAFF.